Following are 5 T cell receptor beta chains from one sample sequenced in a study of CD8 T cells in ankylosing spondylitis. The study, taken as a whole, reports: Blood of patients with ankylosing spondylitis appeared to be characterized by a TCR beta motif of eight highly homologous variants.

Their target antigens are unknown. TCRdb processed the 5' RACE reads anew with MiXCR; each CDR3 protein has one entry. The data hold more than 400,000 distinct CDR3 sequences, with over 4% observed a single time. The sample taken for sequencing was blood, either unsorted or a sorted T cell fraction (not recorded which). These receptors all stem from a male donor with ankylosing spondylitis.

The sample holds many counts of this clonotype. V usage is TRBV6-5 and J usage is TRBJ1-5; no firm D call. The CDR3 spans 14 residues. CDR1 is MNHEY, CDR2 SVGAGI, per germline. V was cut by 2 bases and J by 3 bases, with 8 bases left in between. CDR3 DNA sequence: TGTGCCAGCAGTTACCTACTGGACAATCAGCCCCAGCATTTT. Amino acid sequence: CASSYLLDNQPQHF.

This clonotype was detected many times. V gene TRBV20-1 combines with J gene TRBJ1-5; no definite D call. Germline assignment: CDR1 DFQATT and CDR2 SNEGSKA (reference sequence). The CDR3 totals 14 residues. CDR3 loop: CSPWVIYSNQPQHF. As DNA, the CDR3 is TGCAGCCCATGGGTGATTTATAGCAATCAGCCCCAGCATTTT.

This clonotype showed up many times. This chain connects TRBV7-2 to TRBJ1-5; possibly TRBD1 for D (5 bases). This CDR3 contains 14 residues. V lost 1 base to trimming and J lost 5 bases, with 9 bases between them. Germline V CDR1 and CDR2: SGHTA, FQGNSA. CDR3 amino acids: CASSLVRGDQPQHF. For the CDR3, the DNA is TGTGCCAGCAGCTTAGTGAGGGGCGATCAGCCCCAGCATTTT.

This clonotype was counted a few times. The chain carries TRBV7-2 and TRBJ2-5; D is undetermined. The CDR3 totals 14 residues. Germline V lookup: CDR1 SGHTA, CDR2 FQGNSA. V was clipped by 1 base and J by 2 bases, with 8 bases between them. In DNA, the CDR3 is TGTGCCAGCAGCTTAGAGAGGCAACAAGAGACCCAGTACTTC. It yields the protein CASSLERQQETQYF.

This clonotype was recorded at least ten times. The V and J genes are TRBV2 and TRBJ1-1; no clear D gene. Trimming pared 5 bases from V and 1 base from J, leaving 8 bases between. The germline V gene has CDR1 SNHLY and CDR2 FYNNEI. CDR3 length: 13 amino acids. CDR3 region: CASSSRRNTEAFF. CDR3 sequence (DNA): TGTGCCAGCAGTTCTAGGCGGAACACTGAAGCTTTCTTT.